The TCR beta chain under discussion was sequenced for a study of shared clonotypes between healthy human individuals. The study, taken as a whole, reports: Naive subsets usually exceeded memory subsets in estimated richness.

When replicate PCRs were run on sorted subsets, they used around 0.2 ug DNA, some 29,000 T cell genomes. Sequencing was performed with immunoSEQ multiplex PCR; in TCRdb, only in-frame clones are kept and a portion is missing. In the table there are about 2.3 million clones, around 90% of which are singletons. Researchers partitioned CD4+ cells into CD45RA+ naive and CD45RA-negative memory subsets. V was cut by 8 bases and J by 4 bases, with 9 bases left in between. Germline CDR1 MGHDK, CDR2 SYGVNS. The CDR3 has 12 residues. Points on this clone: The antigen is undetermined.

Sequenced input: naive CD4+ T cells from PBMCs. Subset reported: CD45RA+ positively selected. The rearrangement joins TRBV25-1 to TRBJ2-1, with D possibly matching TRBD2 (6 bases). This clonotype was sampled from a young man in good health. Some clones in this sample may be carry-over from other donors' samples. CDR3 DNA: TGTGCCAGCCGGGACTCGTACAATGAGCAGTTCTTC. Amino acid sequence: CASRDSYNEQFF.